The table lists the clone carrying this TCR beta chain with a few counts. No antigen is known for it. The limits of the CDR3 on the DNA are not certain, so only TCRdb's listed CDR3 is given. In total, each donor contributed a single heparinised blood draw that averaged roughly 100 mL. What was sequenced were expressed TCRB transcripts, since all of the isolated RNA had been reverse transcribed. Average reads for naive, central memory and regulatory T cell samples were about 3.57 million. The table came from immunoSEQ multiplex PCR; TCRdb's copy has only in-frame clones and leaves some out. Of about 340,000 clones in the sample, approximately 9.7% are singletons; the top ten hold 1%. The data originate from a study of beta chain features in type 1 diabetes. At the level of the study: When patients were set against healthy donors, age, gender and cell yields were similar. Findings and caveats of the study: The influence of HLA type on TCRB rearrangement stayed undetermined. Shortening that was moderate but significant affected the TCRB CDR3s of Type 1 diabetes patients in all four CD4+ subsets.

The CDR3 region is 15 residues in length, termini included. The germline V gene has CDR1 SGHTA and CDR2 FQGNSA. This receptor was obtained from a man aged 30 to 45 with type 1 diabetes. The rearrangement joins TRBV7-2 to TRBJ2-7. The sample was central memory CD4+ T cells from blood. The CDR3 protein is CASSLAFGAEYEQYF.